This passage covers 24 T cell receptor beta chains from one sample sequenced in a study of shared clonotypes between healthy human individuals. Naive CD8 populations comprised CD45RO-negative cells positively selected for CCR7, excluding terminally differentiated effector memory CD45RA+ cells. Using immunoSEQ multiplex PCR, the repertoire was profiled, and TCRdb retains in-frame clones only, with some absent. The table has around 640,000 clones, around 96% seen once. Sequencing used naive CD8+ T cells sorted from blood. These receptors were taken from a woman under 40 in good health.

The chain links TRBV11-3 to TRBJ2-1, with D maybe TRBD2 (5 bases). Trimming stripped 0 bases from V and 6 bases from J, with 12 bases between. Germline loops: CDR1 SGHNT, CDR2 YENEEA. The CDR3 totals 15 residues. CDR3 nucleotides: TGTGCCAGCAGCTTAGATCCGGGAAGCGGCAATGAGCAGTTCTTC. It specifies CASSLDPGSGNEQFF.

The chain carries TRBV11-2 and TRBJ2-3; 9 nucleotides match TRBD2. This CDR3 has 16 amino acids. CDR1 is SGHAT and CDR2 is FQNNGV in the germline V gene. J lost 2 bases, V lost 5 bases, and 8 bases had no gene match. The CDR3 DNA sequence: TGTGCCAGCAGCATTCAGCGGGAGGCCCTCACAGATACGCAGTATTTT. Its protein is CASSIQREALTDTQYF.

This clone has just one count. The rearrangement links TRBV7-9 to TRBJ2-3; tentatively, D is TRBD1 or TRBD2 (5 bases each). V was pared by 5 bases and J by 4 bases, with 13 bases between. The CDR3 has 14 residues. Germline assignment: CDR1 SEHNR and CDR2 FQNEAQ (reference sequence). CDR3 loop: CASSGLGRADTQYF. The CDR3 DNA reads as TGTGCCAGCAGCGGATTGGGACGGGCAGATACGCAGTATTTT.

This clone was seen just once. V is TRBV7-8 and J is TRBJ2-2, with 10 bases matching TRBD2. V was pared by 4 bases and J by 2 bases, with 16 bases of the junction left unmatched. Looked up from germline, CDR1 is SGHVS and CDR2 is FQNEAQ. The CDR3 is 20 amino acids. The CDR3 DNA reads TGTGCCAGCAGCTCCCGAGGCTCATGGGTACTAGCGGGAAACACCGGGGAGCTGTTTTTT. Translated, it gives CASSSRGSWVLAGNTGELFF.

Points on this clone: Additional DNA sequences in this sample encode the identical CDR3. The chain combines TRBV27 with TRBJ2-1; D is ambiguous. The CDR3 is 11 amino acids. V was pared by 3 bases and J by 6 bases, with 3 bases between. The germline CDR1 and CDR2 sequences are MNHEY and SMNVEV (reference sequence). The CDR3 sequence is CASSFSNEQFF. Written as DNA, the CDR3 is TGTGCCAGCAGTTTTTCCAATGAGCAGTTCTTC.

In this sample, this clone turned up once. V usage is TRBV15 and J usage is TRBJ2-1; D unresolved. Trimming removed 0 bases at V and 4 bases at J, with 13 bases between. This CDR3 spans 16 amino acids. Germline CDR1 reads LNHNV; CDR2 reads YYDKDF (reference sequence). In nucleotides, the CDR3 is TGTGCCACCAGCAGAGATGCATCCAAAGTTTACAATGAGCAGTTCTTC. It is translated as CATSRDASKVYNEQFF.

The V gene is TRBV6-5, the J gene TRBJ1-1, with 7 bases lining up with TRBD1. With V trimmed by 7 bases and J by 1 base, 3 bases remained unmatched. CDR1 is MNHEY and CDR2 is SVGAGI in the germline V gene. The CDR3 runs 13 residues. CDR3 sequence (DNA): TGTGCCAGCACCCAGGGGGGGAACACTGAAGCTTTCTTT. Its protein product is CASTQGGNTEAFF.

The chain has TRBV25-1 and TRBJ1-1; a possible D gene is TRBD1 (5 bases). The CDR3 length is 12 residues. Trimming cost V 10 bases and J 1 base, with 10 bases left between them. Germline CDR1 MGHDK, CDR2 SYGVNS. The CDR3 nucleotides are TGTGCCACAGACAGTGGGAACACTGAAGCTTTCTTT. The encoded protein is CATDSGNTEAFF.

The genes are TRBV7-8 and TRBJ1-2; no firm D call. Germline V gene data show CDR1 as SGHVS and CDR2 as FQNEAQ. The CDR3 covers 16 residues. Between the trimmed V and J ends, which lost 0 bases and 0 bases, there was a span of 11 bases. CDR3 in DNA: TGTGCCAGCAGCTTAGCGCTAATAGGAGCTAACTATGGCTACACCTTC. This gives the protein CASSLALIGANYGYTF.

This clone was counted once. The chain couples TRBV10-3 to TRBJ2-7; TRBD2 agrees at 7 bases. The germline V gene encodes CDR1 ENHRY and CDR2 SYGVKD. The CDR3 covers 16 residues. After removal of 11 bases from V and 2 bases from J, the junction contained 18 bases not matched to a gene. The CDR3 DNA reads TGTGCCTCCCAGAGAGAAGAGGGCGGGAGCCCCTACGAGCAGTACTTC. Protein sequence: CASQREEGGSPYEQYF.

Concerning this clone: The same CDR3 arises from other DNA sequences in this sample as well. The chain carries TRBV2 and TRBJ2-7, with a possible D match to TRBD2 (6 bases). Looked up from germline, CDR1 is SNHLY and CDR2 is FYNNEI. There are 13 residues in the CDR3. V lost 7 bases and J lost 0, with 10 bases in between. This CDR3 is CASIAGSSYEQYF. In DNA form, the CDR3 reads TGTGCCAGCATTGCGGGGAGCTCCTACGAGCAGTACTTC.

The chain has TRBV11-2 and TRBJ2-1; 10 bases are shared with TRBD2. Trimming cost V 0 bases and J 4 bases; bases outside gene matches: 6. CDR1 is SGHAT and CDR2 is FQNNGV in the germline V gene. This CDR3 is built from 17 residues. CDR3 in amino acids: CASSLETGLAMYNEQFF. The CDR3 DNA is TGTGCCAGCAGCTTAGAAACGGGACTAGCGATGTACAATGAGCAGTTCTTC.

J is TRBJ2-1 and V is TRBV19; the match to TRBD2 covers 15 bases. CDR3 length: 17 amino acids. With V trimmed by 6 bases and J by 2 bases, 5 bases remained unmatched. Per the germline V gene, CDR1 is LNHDA and CDR2 is SQIVND (reference sequence). The CDR3 is CASRGGLAGGTYNEQFF. The CDR3 region has the DNA TGTGCCAGTAGAGGGGGACTAGCGGGAGGTACCTACAATGAGCAGTTCTTC.

The V and J genes are TRBV7-8 and TRBJ2-1; 8 nucleotides line up with TRBD2. Trimming took 2 bases from V and 7 from J; bases not matched to a gene: 10. The CDR3 contains 16 residues. In germline, CDR1 is SGHVS, CDR2 FQNEAQ. The CDR3 DNA reads as TGTGCCAGCAGCTTACCAGCGGGAGAGATCGGTAATGAGCAGTTCTTC. Its protein product is CASSLPAGEIGNEQFF.

V usage is TRBV7-9 and J usage is TRBJ1-4, with a weak D call TRBD1 (5 bases). Germline CDR1 is SEHNR and CDR2 is FQNEAQ (reference sequence). This CDR3 spans 16 amino acids. V lost 5 bases and J lost 8, with 21 bases in between. For the CDR3, the DNA is TGTGCCAGCAGCGTATATAGGCCAGGGCCTGGGGAAAAACTGTTTTTT. Translating gives CASSVYRPGPGEKLFF. Supplemented by reference TRBV7-9 and TRBJ1-4, the full variable domain reads DTGVSQNPRHKITKRGQNVTFRCDPISEHNRLYWYRQTLGQGPEFLTYFQNEAQLEKSRLLSDRFSAERPKGSFSTLEIQRTEQGDSAMYLCASSVYRPGPGEKLFFGSGTQLSVL.

V gene TRBV27 combines with J gene TRBJ1-5; D is possibly TRBD1 (6 bases). The CDR3 sequence is 15 residues long. V gave up 0 bases and J gave up 11 bases, with 17 bases separating them. Per the germline V gene, CDR1 is MNHEY and CDR2 is SMNVEV (reference sequence). CDR3 coding DNA: TGTGCCAGCAGTTTATCGATCGGAGGGGGGACGGCCCAGCATTTT. It translates to CASSLSIGGGTAQHF.

V and J are TRBV9 and TRBJ2-3; 9 positions match TRBD1. V was pared by 0 bases and J by 2 bases, with 4 bases of the junction left unmatched. CDR1 is SGDLS, CDR2 YYNGEE, per germline. This CDR3 comprises 16 residues. CDR3 sequence: CASSVGDRGYTDTQYF. The CDR3 region has the DNA TGTGCCAGCAGCGTAGGAGACAGGGGGTACACAGATACGCAGTATTTT.

The V call is TRBV19, the J call TRBJ2-2; D could derive from TRBD1 or TRBD2 (5 bases each). V was pared by 9 bases and J by 0 bases, with 17 bases between. The CDR3 extends over 16 amino acids. Germline assignment: CDR1 LNHDA and CDR2 SQIVND (reference sequence). The CDR3 DNA sequence: TGTGCCAGCGAAACCCGGGACGAAGCGAACACCGGGGAGCTGTTTTTT. It yields the protein CASETRDEANTGELFF. The full variable domain, rest sourced from reference TRBV19 and TRBJ2-2, is DGGITQSPKYLFRKEGQNVTLSCEQNLNHDAMYWYRQDPGQGLRLIYYSQIVNDFQKGDIAEGYSVSREKKESFPLTVTSAQKNPTAFYLCASETRDEANTGELFFGEGSRLTVL.

The chain couples TRBV28 to TRBJ2-1; 13 nucleotides match TRBD2. V shed 8 bases and J 7 bases; nucleotides not matched to a gene: 5. Looked up from germline, CDR1 is MDHEN and CDR2 is SYDVKM. There are 14 residues in the CDR3. The chain's CDR3 is CASVTGLAGNEQFF. The DNA for the CDR3 is TGTGCCAGCGTCACGGGACTAGCGGGGAATGAGCAGTTCTTC. The full variable domain, its missing parts supplied by reference TRBV28 and TRBJ2-1, is DVKVTQSSRYLVKRTGEKVFLECVQDMDHENMFWYRQDPGLGLRLIYFSYDVKMKEKGDIPEGYSVSREKKERFSLILESASTNQTSMYLCASVTGLAGNEQFFGPGTRLTVL.

J is TRBJ2-7 and V is TRBV2; D call uncertain. Germline V gives CDR1 SNHLY, CDR2 FYNNEI. This CDR3 has 11 residues. Trimming took off 3 bases at V and 3 bases at J, with 3 bases between the two ends. The CDR3 is CASSDIYEQYF. Written as DNA, the CDR3 is TGTGCCAGCAGTGACATCTACGAGCAGTACTTC. The entire variable domain, with the rest obtained from reference TRBV2 and TRBJ2-7, is as follows: EPEVTQTPSHQVTQMGQEVILRCVPISNHLYFYWYRQILGQKVEFLVSFYNNEISEKSEIFDDQFSVERPDGSNFTLKIRSTKLEDSAMYFCASSDIYEQYFGPGTRLTVT.

The chain is built from TRBV29-1 and TRBJ2-3; D possibly matches TRBD1 or TRBD2 (5 bases each). With 2 bases removed from V and 3 bases from J, the gap between germline ends came to 18 bases. This CDR3 contains 16 residues. Germline V CDR1 and CDR2: SQVTM, ANQGSEA. CDR3 sequence reads: CSVELIFGGVTDTQYF. CDR3 DNA sequence: TGCAGCGTTGAACTTATCTTTGGGGGAGTTACAGATACGCAGTATTTT.

J is TRBJ1-4 and V is TRBV13; 7 nucleotides align to TRBD1. With 0 bases clipped from V and 8 bases from J, the junction kept 12 bases outside the gene matches. This CDR3 spans 17 amino acids. Per the germline V gene, CDR1 is PRHDT and CDR2 is FYEKMQ (reference sequence). CDR3 nucleotide sequence: TGTGCCAGCAGCTTAGGGGGACAGAGCTGGGGCCAGGAAAAACTGTTTTTT. Its translation is CASSLGGQSWGQEKLFF.

The chain couples TRBV25-1 to TRBJ2-1; 13 bases are shared with TRBD2. From germline, CDR1 is MGHDK and CDR2 SYGVNS. The CDR3 extends over 17 amino acids. Losses at the gene ends were 6 bases for V and 0 bases for J; bases not matched to a gene: 5. The CDR3 loop reads CASSGTSGVSSYNEQFF. The CDR3 bases are TGTGCCAGCAGCGGGACTAGCGGGGTGAGCTCCTACAATGAGCAGTTCTTC.

The gene calls are TRBV4-1 and TRBJ1-1; no clear D gene. In germline, CDR1 is MGHRA, CDR2 YSYEKL. Trimming cost V 4 bases and J 0 bases, with 15 bases left between them. There are 16 residues in the CDR3. In DNA, the CDR3 is TGCGCCAGCAGCCGTGCTCTGGACCGACTGAACACTGAAGCTTTCTTT. This encodes CASSRALDRLNTEAFF.